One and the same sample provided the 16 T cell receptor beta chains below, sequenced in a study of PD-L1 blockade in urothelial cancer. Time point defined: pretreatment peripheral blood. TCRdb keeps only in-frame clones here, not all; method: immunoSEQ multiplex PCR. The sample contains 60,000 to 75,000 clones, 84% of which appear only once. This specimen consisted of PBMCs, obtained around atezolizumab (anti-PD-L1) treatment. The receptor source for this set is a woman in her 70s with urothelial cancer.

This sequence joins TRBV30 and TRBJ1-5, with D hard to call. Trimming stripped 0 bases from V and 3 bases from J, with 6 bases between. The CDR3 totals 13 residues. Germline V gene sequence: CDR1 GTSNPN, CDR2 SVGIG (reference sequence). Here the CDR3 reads CAWSVPHNQPQHF. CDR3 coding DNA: TGTGCCTGGAGTGTCCCCCACAATCAGCCCCAGCATTTT.

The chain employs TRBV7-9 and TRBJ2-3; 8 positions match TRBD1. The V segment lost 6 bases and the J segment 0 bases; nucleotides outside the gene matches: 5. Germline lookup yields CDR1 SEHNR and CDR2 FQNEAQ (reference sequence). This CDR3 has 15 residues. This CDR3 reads CASRGQDYSTDTQYF. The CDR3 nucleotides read TGTGCCAGCAGGGGACAGGATTATAGCACAGATACGCAGTATTTT.

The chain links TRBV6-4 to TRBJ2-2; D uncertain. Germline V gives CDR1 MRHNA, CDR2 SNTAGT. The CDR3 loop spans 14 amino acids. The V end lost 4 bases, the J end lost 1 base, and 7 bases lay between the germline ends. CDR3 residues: CASSVQKNTGELFF. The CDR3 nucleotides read TGTGCCAGCAGTGTCCAAAAGAACACCGGGGAGCTGTTTTTT.

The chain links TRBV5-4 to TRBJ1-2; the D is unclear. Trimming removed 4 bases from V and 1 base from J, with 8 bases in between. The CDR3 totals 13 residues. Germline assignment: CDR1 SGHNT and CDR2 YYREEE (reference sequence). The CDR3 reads CASSVQLNYGYTF. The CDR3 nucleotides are TGTGCCAGCAGCGTACAGCTTAACTATGGCTACACCTTC.

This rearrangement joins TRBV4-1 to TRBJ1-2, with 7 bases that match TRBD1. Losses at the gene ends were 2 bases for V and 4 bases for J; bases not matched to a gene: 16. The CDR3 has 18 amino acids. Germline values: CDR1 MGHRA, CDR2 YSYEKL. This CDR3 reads CASSQSRGSRGPLYGYTF. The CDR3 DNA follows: TGCGCCAGCAGCCAAAGTCGCGGTTCGAGGGGGCCCCTCTATGGCTACACCTTC.

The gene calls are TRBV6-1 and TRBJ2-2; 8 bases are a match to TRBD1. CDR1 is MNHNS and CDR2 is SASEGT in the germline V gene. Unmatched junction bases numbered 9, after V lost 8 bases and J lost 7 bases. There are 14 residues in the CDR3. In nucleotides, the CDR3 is TGTGCCAGCCCTGACAGGGGATCGGTCGGGGAGCTGTTTTTT. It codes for CASPDRGSVGELFF.

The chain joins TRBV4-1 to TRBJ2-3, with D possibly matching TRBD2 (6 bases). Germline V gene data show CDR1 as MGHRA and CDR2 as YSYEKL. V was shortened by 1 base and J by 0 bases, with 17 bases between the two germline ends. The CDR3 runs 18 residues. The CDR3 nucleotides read TGCGCCAGCAGCCAAGTCCGAGTCAGGGCGGGGAGCACAGATACGCAGTATTTT. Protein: CASSQVRVRAGSTDTQYF.

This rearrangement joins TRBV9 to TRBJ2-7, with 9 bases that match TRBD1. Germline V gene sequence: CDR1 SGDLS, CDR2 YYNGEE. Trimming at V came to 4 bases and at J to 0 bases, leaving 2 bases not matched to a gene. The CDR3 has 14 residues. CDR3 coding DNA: TGTGCCAGCAGCACGACAGGGGGCTCCTACGAGCAGTACTTC. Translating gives CASSTTGGSYEQYF.

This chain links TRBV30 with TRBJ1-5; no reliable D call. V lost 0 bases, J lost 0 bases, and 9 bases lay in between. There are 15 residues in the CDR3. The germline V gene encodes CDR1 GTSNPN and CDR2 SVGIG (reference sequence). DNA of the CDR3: TGTGCCTGGAGTGTCGGCGGAGCTAGCAATCAGCCCCAGCATTTT. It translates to CAWSVGGASNQPQHF.

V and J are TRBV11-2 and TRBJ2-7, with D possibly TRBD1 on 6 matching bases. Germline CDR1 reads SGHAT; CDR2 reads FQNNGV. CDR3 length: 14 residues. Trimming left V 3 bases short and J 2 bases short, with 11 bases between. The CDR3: CASSLARGTYEQYF. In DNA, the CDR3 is TGTGCCAGCAGCTTGGCCAGGGGAACCTACGAGCAGTACTTC.

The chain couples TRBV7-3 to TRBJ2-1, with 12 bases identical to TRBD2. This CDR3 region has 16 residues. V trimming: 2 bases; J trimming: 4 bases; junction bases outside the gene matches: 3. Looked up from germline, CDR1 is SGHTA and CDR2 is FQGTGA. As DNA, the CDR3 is TGTGCCAGCAGCTTACTAGCGGGAGGGGGATACAATGAGCAGTTCTTC. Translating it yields CASSLLAGGGYNEQFF. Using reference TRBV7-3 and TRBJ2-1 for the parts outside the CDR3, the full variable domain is GAGVSQTPSNKVTEKGKYVELRCDPISGHTALYWYRQSLGQGPEFLIYFQGTGAADDSGLPNDRFFAVRPEGSVSTLKIQRTERGDSAVYLCASSLLAGGGYNEQFFGPGTRLTVL.

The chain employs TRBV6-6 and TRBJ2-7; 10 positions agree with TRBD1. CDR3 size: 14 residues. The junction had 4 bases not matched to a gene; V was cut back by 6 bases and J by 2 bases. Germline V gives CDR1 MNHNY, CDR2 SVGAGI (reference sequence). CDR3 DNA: TGTGCCAGCAGCCGCGGGACAGGGGCCTACGAGCAGTACTTC. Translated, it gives CASSRGTGAYEQYF.

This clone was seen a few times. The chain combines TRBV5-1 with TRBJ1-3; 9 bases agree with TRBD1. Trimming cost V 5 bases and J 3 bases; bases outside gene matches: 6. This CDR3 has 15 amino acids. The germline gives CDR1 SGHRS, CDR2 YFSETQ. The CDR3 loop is CASRTDRGSGNTIYF. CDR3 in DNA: TGCGCCAGCAGAACGGACAGGGGCAGTGGAAACACCATATATTTT.

CDR3 DNA: TGTGCCAGCAGTTTCTTCTCGGGAAGCTCCTACGAGCAGTACTTC. Translation gives CASSFFSGSSYEQYF. The V gene is TRBV27, the J gene TRBJ2-7; D may be TRBD2 (5 bases). The CDR3 spans 15 residues. CDR1 and CDR2 from the germline V gene are MNHEY and SMNVEV (reference sequence). Trimming shortened V by 3 bases and J by 0 bases, and 12 bases separated the two germline ends.

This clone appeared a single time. The CDR3 loop reads CASSLAGVQWGNIQYF. In DNA, the CDR3 is TGTGCCAGCAGCTTAGCAGGGGTCCAATGGGGAAACATTCAGTACTTC. The chain carries TRBV5-5 and TRBJ2-4, with a possible D match to TRBD1 (6 bases). Germline CDR1 is SGHKS and CDR2 is YYEKEE (reference sequence). CDR3 length: 16 amino acids. Trimming removed 2 bases at V and 6 bases at J, with 18 bases between.

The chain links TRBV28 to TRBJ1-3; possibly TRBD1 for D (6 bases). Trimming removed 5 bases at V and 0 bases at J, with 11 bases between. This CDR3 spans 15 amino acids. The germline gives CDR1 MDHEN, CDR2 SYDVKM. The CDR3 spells CASSTPTGSGNTIYF. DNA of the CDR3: TGTGCCAGCAGTACACCGACAGGCTCTGGAAACACCATATATTTT.